Each of the 25 T cell receptor beta chains below was sequenced from the same sample in a study of regulatory T cells in long-lasting Graves disease. Time point meaning: persistent/refractory GD, antithyroid drugs over 5 years with positive TRAb. PBMC RNA was the source of the TCR library. Arm-PCR of CDR3 regions and iRepertoire HTBI primers were the basis on which TCR beta libraries were built. TCRdb redid the calling of the multiplex PCR reads with MiXCR, one entry per CDR3 protein. Of 600,000 to 850,000 distinct CDR3 sequences in the sample, about 32% were seen once. The material sequenced was peripheral blood mononuclear cells (PBMCs), taken when the disease was refractory, from a patient treated with antithyroid drugs. All receptors derive from a female donor with Graves disease.

This clonotype was counted many times. The chain links TRBV10-3 to TRBJ2-5; D tentatively reads TRBD1 or TRBD2 (6 bases each). CDR1 is ENHRY and CDR2 is SYGVKD in the germline V gene. There are 14 residues in the CDR3. The ends were cut back, 4 bases at V and 2 bases at J, with 11 bases in the middle. CDR3: CAISVGGPQETQYF. Here the CDR3 DNA reads TGTGCCATCAGTGTCGGGGGCCCGCAAGAGACCCAGTACTTC.

The rearrangement links TRBV28 to TRBJ1-1; D may be TRBD1 (5 bases). Germline CDR1 reads MDHEN; CDR2 reads SYDVKM. This CDR3 is 15 amino acids long. The V end lost 6 bases, the J end lost 4 bases, and 18 bases lay between the germline ends. The CDR3 is CASSLDSGRGTEAFF. The DNA of the CDR3 is TGTGCCAGCAGCTTGGATTCAGGGCGGGGCACTGAAGCTTTCTTT.

The rearrangement uses TRBV18 and TRBJ2-3; TRBD1 agrees at 7 bases. CDR3 length equals 15 residues. Trimming took 0 bases from V and 2 from J; bases not matched to a gene: 2. The germline V gene has CDR1 KGHSH and CDR2 LQKENI. In DNA form, the CDR3 reads TGTGCCAGCTCACCACCGGGACAGCCCACAGATACGCAGTATTTT. Translated: CASSPPGQPTDTQYF.

This clonotype was seen more than once but under ten times. The gene calls are TRBV5-8 and TRBJ1-4; 9 positions agree with TRBD1. CDR3 length: 15 residues. V was clipped by 0 bases and J by 10 bases; unmatched bases: 7. Germline lookup yields CDR1 SGHTS and CDR2 YDEGEE. CDR3 nucleotides: TGTGCCAGCAGCTTGGCCGGGACAGGGAATCGAAAACTGTTTTTT. Translation gives CASSLAGTGNRKLFF. Looking up the rest from reference TRBV5-8 and TRBJ1-4 gives the full variable domain: EAGVTQSPTHLIKTRGQQATLRCSPISGHTSVYWYQQALGLGLQFLLWYDEGEERNRGNFPPRFSGRQFPNYSSELNVNALELEDSALYLCASSLAGTGNRKLFFGSGTQLSVL.

Many counts were recorded for this clonotype. V and J are TRBV3-1 and TRBJ2-5; a weak D match, TRBD1 (7 bases). Trimming shortened V by 1 base and J by 3 bases, and 9 bases separated the two germline ends. The CDR3 covers 14 residues. The germline CDR1 and CDR2 sequences are LGHDT and YNNKEL (reference sequence). CDR3 sequence: CASSQGGTEETQYF. The CDR3 DNA is TGTGCCAGCAGCCAAGGCGGGACAGAAGAGACCCAGTACTTC.

The V gene is TRBV30, the J gene TRBJ1-2, with 7 bases that match TRBD1. The CDR3 covers 14 residues. The germline V gene encodes CDR1 GTSNPN and CDR2 SVGIG (reference sequence). V lost 2 bases, J lost 4 bases, and 7 bases stayed unmatched. The CDR3 reads CAWSLTGLGYGYTF. DNA for the CDR3: TGTGCCTGGAGTCTGACAGGGCTGGGCTATGGCTACACCTTC.

The J gene is TRBJ2-2, the V gene TRBV7-9, with 7 bases identical to TRBD2. The germline gives CDR1 SEHNR, CDR2 FQNEAQ (reference sequence). V lost 3 bases, J lost 5 bases, and 6 bases stayed unmatched. This CDR3 has 15 residues. CDR3 in DNA: TGTGCCAGCAGCTTGGCCGCGGGAGTTACCGGGGAGCTGTTTTTT. Translation gives CASSLAAGVTGELFF.

This clonotype was recorded a few times. The rearrangement links TRBV6-1 to TRBJ1-5; a possible D gene is TRBD1 (6 bases). The germline V and J ends were trimmed by 6 bases and 1 base, with 19 bases remaining between them. There are 17 residues in the CDR3. Germline V CDR1 and CDR2: MNHNS, SASEGT. As DNA, the CDR3 is TGTGCCAGCAGACACACAACAGGGACCCTAAGCAATCAGCCCCAGCATTTT. Translated: CASRHTTGTLSNQPQHF.

The chain has TRBV13 and TRBJ1-2, with a weak D call TRBD1 (5 bases). The CDR3 is made up of 16 amino acids. V dropped 5 bases and J dropped 0 bases, with 16 bases sitting between them. Germline V gene sequence: CDR1 PRHDT, CDR2 FYEKMQ (reference sequence). The CDR3 region is CASSPGTGKPNYGYTF. DNA for the CDR3: TGTGCCAGCAGCCCCGGGACGGGGAAACCTAACTATGGCTACACCTTC.

This chain joins TRBV9 and TRBJ1-1; D possibly corresponds to TRBD1 (5 bases). V lost 4 bases and J lost 5, with 15 bases in between. The CDR3 runs 14 residues. In germline, CDR1 is SGDLS, CDR2 YYNGEE. The CDR3 bases are TGTGCCAGCAGCCCCCTGGTCAGGGATACTGAAGCTTTCTTT. Protein product: CASSPLVRDTEAFF.

The sample holds a few counts of this clonotype. The chain employs TRBV5-6 and TRBJ1-2; 8 bases map to TRBD1. The ends lost 4 bases at V and 8 bases at J; junction bases unmatched: 7. The CDR3 covers 13 residues. In germline, CDR1 is SGHDT, CDR2 YYEEEE. CDR3 sequence: CASSQDREDGYTF. As DNA, the CDR3 is TGTGCCAGCAGCCAGGACAGGGAGGACGGCTACACCTTC.

The chain uses TRBV28 and TRBJ1-5; D remains ambiguous. CDR3 length: 13 amino acids. V gave up 6 bases and J gave up 7 bases, with 13 bases separating them. The germline V gene has CDR1 MDHEN and CDR2 SYDVKM. CDR3 residues: CASSLLEDQPQHF. Here the CDR3 DNA reads TGTGCCAGCAGCCTCCTCGAAGACCAGCCCCAGCATTTT.

This clonotype turned up a few times. The J gene is TRBJ1-4, the V gene TRBV2; 10 positions agree with TRBD1. The V gene's germline CDR1 is SNHLY and CDR2 FYNNEI. The CDR3 is 15 amino acids. V dropped 5 bases and J dropped 2; count of bases not matched to a gene: 2. CDR3 in amino acids: CASSLTGGTNEKLFF. CDR3 coding DNA: TGTGCCAGCAGTTTGACAGGGGGCACTAATGAAAAACTGTTTTTT.

V and J are TRBV20-1 and TRBJ1-3; possibly TRBD1 for D (5 bases). The CDR3 contains 13 residues. With 2 bases removed from V and 5 bases from J, the gap between germline ends came to 10 bases. Germline V gene lookup returns CDR1 DFQATT and CDR2 SNEGSKA (reference sequence). The CDR3 here is CSARRDSRNTIYF. DNA of the CDR3: TGCAGTGCTAGAAGAGACAGCAGAAACACCATATATTTT.

The chain carries TRBV30 and TRBJ2-7; a weak D match, TRBD1 (6 bases). Trimming pared 0 bases from V and 5 bases from J, leaving 11 bases between. The germline gives CDR1 GTSNPN, CDR2 SVGIG (reference sequence). This CDR3 comprises 13 residues. For the CDR3, the DNA is TGTGCCTGGAGTGTACGGCAGGGGAACGAGCAGTACTTC. Protein: CAWSVRQGNEQYF.

V usage is TRBV11-1 and J usage is TRBJ1-2; possibly TRBD1 for D (5 bases). The germline V gene has CDR1 SGHAT and CDR2 FQDESV (reference sequence). V shed 7 bases and J shed 6 bases, with 15 bases lying between them. The CDR3 is 13 residues long. The CDR3 nucleotides read TGTGCCAGCACGCCCTGGAGGGACGATGGCTACACCTTC. It specifies CASTPWRDDGYTF.

This clonotype was observed a handful of times. CDR3 sequence: CASSLDSQGDSPLHF. Written as DNA, the CDR3 is TGCGCCAGCAGCTTGGATTCACAGGGGGACTCACCCCTCCACTTT. The rearrangement joins TRBV5-1 to TRBJ1-6; 8 nucleotides match TRBD1. The CDR3 covers 15 residues. V lost 0 bases, J lost 10 bases, and 6 bases stayed unmatched. The germline V gene has CDR1 SGHRS and CDR2 YFSETQ.

This clonotype was seen only a few times. The chain links TRBV5-5 to TRBJ1-6; D unclear. CDR1 and CDR2 (germline): SGHKS, YYEKEE (reference sequence). The CDR3 totals 16 residues. The germline V and J ends were trimmed by 2 bases and 7 bases, with 16 bases remaining between them. CDR3 protein: CASSFPRVGSNSPLHF. In DNA, the CDR3 is TGTGCCAGCAGCTTTCCTAGGGTGGGGTCCAATTCACCCCTCCACTTT.

The chain combines TRBV27 with TRBJ2-1, with 9 bases lining up with TRBD2. V shed 2 bases, J shed 5 bases, and the junction held 1 base outside the gene matches. CDR3 length equals 14 residues. Per the germline V gene, CDR1 is MNHEY and CDR2 is SMNVEV (reference sequence). The CDR3 DNA reads TGTGCCAGCAGTTTACTAGCGGGAAACAATGAGCAGTTCTTC. This translates into CASSLLAGNNEQFF.

To note about this clonotype: Being one base from a much bigger clone, this may be a read error. The chain employs TRBV2 and TRBJ2-7; D is perhaps TRBD2 (5 bases). The V end was cut by 10 bases, the J end by 7 bases, with 14 bases between. Germline loops: CDR1 SNHLY, CDR2 FYNNEI. This CDR3 spans 11 amino acids. CDR3 sequence (DNA): TGTGCCAACAGCGATGAGGGAGAGCAGTACTTC. Translating gives CANSDEGEQYF. Supplemented by reference TRBV2 and TRBJ2-7, the full variable domain reads EPEVTQTPSHQVTQMGQEVILRCVPISNHLYFYWYRQILGQKVEFLVSFYNNEISEKSEIFDDQFSVERPDGSNFTLKIRSTKLEDSAMYFCANSDEGEQYFGPGTRLTVT.

The chain joins TRBV2 to TRBJ1-1, with D perhaps TRBD1 (6 bases). This CDR3 has 11 residues. The ends were cut back, 6 bases at V and 4 bases at J, with 6 bases in the middle. Germline V lookup: CDR1 SNHLY, CDR2 FYNNEI. The CDR3 spells CASRGATEAFF. In DNA form, the CDR3 reads TGTGCCAGCAGGGGGGCCACTGAAGCTTTCTTT.

This chain connects TRBV2 to TRBJ1-6; possible D gene TRBD1, 5 bases. The V end was cut by 6 bases, the J end by 0 bases, with 15 bases between. The germline CDR1 and CDR2 sequences are SNHLY and FYNNEI. The CDR3 contains 17 residues. CDR3 loop: CASSLKGQGSYNSPLHF. The CDR3 DNA reads as TGTGCCAGCAGCCTGAAAGGGCAGGGCTCCTATAATTCACCCCTCCACTTT.

V usage is TRBV20-1 and J usage is TRBJ1-1; D is uncertain. Germline assignment: CDR1 DFQATT and CDR2 SNEGSKA (reference sequence). Trimming cost V 6 bases and J 8 bases, with 19 bases left between them. The CDR3 length is 13 residues. The CDR3 protein is CSASPWTFGEAFF. CDR3 DNA sequence: TGCAGTGCCTCCCCTTGGACCTTCGGGGAAGCTTTCTTT.

This clonotype was observed a handful of times. The chain carries TRBV6-1 and TRBJ1-5; D is undetermined. Trimming stripped 11 bases from V and 0 bases from J, with 14 bases between. CDR1 MNHNS and CDR2 SASEGT come from the germline V gene. The CDR3 consists of 14 residues. The CDR3, as DNA: TGTGCCGCGTCCCCGTGGGATAGCAATCAGCCCCAGCATTTT. Its protein is CAASPWDSNQPQHF.

The table lists this clonotype with many counts. This sequence joins TRBV24-1 and TRBJ1-5; 7 bases fit TRBD1. Germline V gene lookup returns CDR1 KGHDR and CDR2 SFDVKD. V gave up 4 bases and J gave up 2 bases; unmatched junction bases: 4. There are 15 residues in the CDR3. The CDR3 DNA is TGTGCCACCAGTGACCCTACAGGGGGCAATCAGCCCCAGCATTTT. This sequence encodes CATSDPTGGNQPQHF.